The clone carrying this T cell receptor beta chain appeared once. Its antigen is currently unknown. Trimming pared 3 bases from V and 0 bases from J, leaving 15 bases between. Germline CDR1 ENHRY, CDR2 SYGVKD. The CDR3 is 18 amino acids. The sample comes from a study of T cell responses to AZD1222 COVID-19 vaccine. Here immunoSEQ multiplex PCR was the method, and the copy in TCRdb shows in-frame clones only, minus some. The sample lists about 180,000 clones, roughly 92% occurring once. General study points: With two AZD1222 doses given, Spike-specific TCR breadth and depth both rose.

The sequence was collected from an adult who received the AZD1222 COVID-19 vaccine. The sample here was peripheral blood, taken 28 days after the second AZD1222 dose. The gene calls are TRBV10-3 and TRBJ1-6; maybe TRBD1 (5 bases). The CDR3: CAISDPGQGSSYNSPLHF. CDR3 DNA: TGTGCCATCAGTGATCCCGGGCAGGGAAGCTCCTATAATTCACCCCTCCACTTT.